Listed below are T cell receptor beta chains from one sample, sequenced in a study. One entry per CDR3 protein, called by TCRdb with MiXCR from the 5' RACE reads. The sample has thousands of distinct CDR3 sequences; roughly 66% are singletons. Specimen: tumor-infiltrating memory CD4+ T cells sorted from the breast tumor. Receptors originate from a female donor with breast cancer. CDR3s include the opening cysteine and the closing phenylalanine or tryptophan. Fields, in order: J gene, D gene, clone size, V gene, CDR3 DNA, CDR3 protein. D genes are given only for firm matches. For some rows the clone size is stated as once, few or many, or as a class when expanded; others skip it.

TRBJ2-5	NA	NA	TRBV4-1	TGCGCCAGCAGCCAAGAAAGGGCTCCCCAAGAGACCCAGTACTTC	CASSQERAPQETQYF
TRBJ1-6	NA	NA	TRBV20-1	TGCAGTGCAGGAAGGGGGATCACCTATAATTCACCCCTCCACTTT	CSAGRGITYNSPLHF
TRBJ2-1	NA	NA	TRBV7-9	TGTGCCAGCAGCTCCTTAGCAGGTTACAATGAGCAGCTCTTC	CASSSLAGYNEQLF
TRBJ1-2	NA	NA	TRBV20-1	TGCAGGACGACGGATAACTATGGCTACACCTTC	CRTTDNYGYTF
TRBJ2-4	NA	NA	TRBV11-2	TGTGCCAGCAGCTTTGAGGGTACGGCCAAAAACATTCAGTACTTC	CASSFEGTAKNIQYF
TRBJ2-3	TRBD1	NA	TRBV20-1	TGCAGTGCTTTACGACAGGGGGCAGGAGATACGCAGTATTTT	CSALRQGAGDTQYF
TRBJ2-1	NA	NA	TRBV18	TGTGCCAGCTCACCAGGGGCCCAGGGGGAGCAGTTCTTC	CASSPGAQGEQFF
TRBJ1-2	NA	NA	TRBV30	TGTGCCTGGAGCCATCGTGGCCCAGCTAACTATGGCTACACCTTC	CAWSHRGPANYGYTF
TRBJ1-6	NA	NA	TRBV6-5	TGTGCCAGCACCGAGGGTAGCTCACCCCTCCACTTT	CASTEGSSPLHF
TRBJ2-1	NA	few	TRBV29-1	TGCAGCGTCTACGGGCCGAGGAGTGAGCAGTTCTTC	CSVYGPRSEQFF
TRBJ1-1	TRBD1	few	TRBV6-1	TGTGCCAGCACCAGACAGGGGATGAACACTGAAGCTTTCTTT	CASTRQGMNTEAFF
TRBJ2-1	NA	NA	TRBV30	TGTGCCTGGACGCCGACTGGAGTTATGGATGAGCAGTTCTTC	CAWTPTGVMDEQFF
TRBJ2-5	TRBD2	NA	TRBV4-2	TGTGCCAGCAGCCAAGCGTCCGGGCGGGGGCAAGAGACCCAGTACTTC	CASSQASGRGQETQYF
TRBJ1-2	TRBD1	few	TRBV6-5	TGTGCCAGCAGTTACGTTAGGACAGGGGGCGGCTATGGCTACACCTTC	CASSYVRTGGGYGYTF
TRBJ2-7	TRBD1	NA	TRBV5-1	TGCGCCAGCAGCCAGGCAGGGACAGGTTCCTACGAGCAGTACTTC	CASSQAGTGSYEQYF
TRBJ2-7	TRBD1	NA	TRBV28	TGTGCCAGCGGGGACCCGGGACAGGTACCCTACGAGCAGTACTTC	CASGDPGQVPYEQYF
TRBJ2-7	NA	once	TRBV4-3	TGCGCCAGCGGCCAAAAAGCCAGCTACGAGCAGTACTTC	CASGQKASYEQYF
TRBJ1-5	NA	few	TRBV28	TGTGCCAGCAGAAGACCGCCTAATCAGCCCCAGCATTTT	CASRRPPNQPQHF
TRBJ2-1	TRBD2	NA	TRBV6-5	TGTGCCAGCAGTAGGGGATTCTTCGGGGGGAATGAGCAGTTCTTC	CASSRGFFGGNEQFF
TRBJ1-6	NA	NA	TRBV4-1	TGCGCCAGCAGCCCCCAAGAATCCAGGACCTATAATTCACCCCTCCACTTT	CASSPQESRTYNSPLHF
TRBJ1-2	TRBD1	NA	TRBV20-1	TGCACTTCACCCGGGACAGCGAGTACTAACTATGGCTACACCTTC	CTSPGTASTNYGYTF
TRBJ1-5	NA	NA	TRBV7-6	TGTGCCAGCAGCTTAGAAGGACCCGGATTATCGGCCCAGCATTTT	CASSLEGPGLSAQHF
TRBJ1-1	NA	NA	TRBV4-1	TGCGCCAGCAGCCAGACGCCTTTTCTCAACACTGAAGCTTTCTTT	CASSQTPFLNTEAFF
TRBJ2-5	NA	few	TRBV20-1	TGCAGTGCTAGGGACTATGACAGGGAAGAAGAGACCCAGTACTTC	CSARDYDREEETQYF
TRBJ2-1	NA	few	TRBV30	TGTGCCTGGAGCCCCGGGTACAATGAGCAGTTCTTC	CAWSPGYNEQFF
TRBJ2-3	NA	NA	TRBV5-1	TGCGCCAGCAGCTTGGGGAGCACAGATACGCAGTATTTT	CASSLGSTDTQYF
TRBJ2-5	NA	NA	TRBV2	TGTGCCAGCGTGGCGGTCCAAGAGACCCAGTACTTC	CASVAVQETQYF
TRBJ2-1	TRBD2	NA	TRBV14	TGTGCCAGCAGCCCACCGACAGGTAGGGTAGCGGGAGATTGGGGCTCCTACAATGAGCAGTTCTTC	CASSPPTGRVAGDWGSYNEQFF
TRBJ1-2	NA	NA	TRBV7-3	TGTGCCAGCAGCTTGGGGGATTACTATGGCTACACCTTC	CASSLGDYYGYTF
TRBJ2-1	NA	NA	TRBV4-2	TGTGCCAGCAGCCAAGATCGCCTAGCCAATGAGCAGTTCTTC	CASSQDRLANEQFF
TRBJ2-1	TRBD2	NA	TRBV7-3	TGTGCCAGCAGCCCCAGCGGGAATACAAATGAGCAGTTCTTC	CASSPSGNTNEQFF
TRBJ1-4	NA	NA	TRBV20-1	TGCAGTGCTAGTGGTCCGGGGCCTGGGCAGGAAAAACTGTTTTTT	CSASGPGPGQEKLFF
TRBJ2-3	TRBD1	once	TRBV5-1	TGCGCCAGCAGCGCGCCACGGGACAGCGGCACAGATACGCAGTATTTT	CASSAPRDSGTDTQYF
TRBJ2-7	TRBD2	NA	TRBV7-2	TGTGCCAGCAGCTTACTCGCGGGAGCCAGATCGACCTACGAGCAGTACTTC	CASSLLAGARSTYEQYF
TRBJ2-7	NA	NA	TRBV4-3	TGCGCCAGCAGCGTAGAGAGGGGGGAAACCTACGAGCAGTACTTC	CASSVERGETYEQYF
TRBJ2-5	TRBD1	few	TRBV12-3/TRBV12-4	TGTGCCAGCAGCCGGACAGGGGTTACAGAGACCCAGTACTTC	CASSRTGVTETQYF
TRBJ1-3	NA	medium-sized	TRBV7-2	TGTGCCAGCAGCGTAGGACGGACCTCTGGAAACACCATATATTTT	CASSVGRTSGNTIYF
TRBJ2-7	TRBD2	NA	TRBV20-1	TGCAGGGGGACTATGGCTAGCGGGCGAGAGTACTTC	CRGTMASGREYF
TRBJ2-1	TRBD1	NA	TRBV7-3	TGTGCCAGCAGCTTTTCTCCAGGGGGCTATGAGCAGTTCTTC	CASSFSPGGYEQFF
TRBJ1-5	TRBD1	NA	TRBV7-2	TGTGCCAGCAGCTATACCGGGACAGGGAGCAATCAGCCCCAGCATTTT	CASSYTGTGSNQPQHF
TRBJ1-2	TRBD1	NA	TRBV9	TGTGCCAGCAGCGAATGGGAGTCAGGGGGCCTGGATGGCTACACCTTC	CASSEWESGGLDGYTF
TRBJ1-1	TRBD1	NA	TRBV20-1	TGCAGTGCTAGTTCCCTTTCCGACAGGGTGAACACTGAAGCTTTCTTT	CSASSLSDRVNTEAFF
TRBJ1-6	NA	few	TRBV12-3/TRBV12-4	TGTGCCAGCTCGGAGGGGGGGGCAGTAGGATCACCCCTCCACTTT	CASSEGGAVGSPLHF
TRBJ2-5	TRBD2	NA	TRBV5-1	TGCGCCAGCACCGTCACTAGCGGGCAAGAGACCCAGTACTTC	CASTVTSGQETQYF
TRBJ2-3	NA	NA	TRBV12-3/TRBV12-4	TGTGCCAGCAGTTTTAGGCAGCGGGTAGATACGCAGTATTTT	CASSFRQRVDTQYF
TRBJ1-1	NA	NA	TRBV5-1	TGCGCCAGCGCCAAGGAGGGTAGGGTGGGAGCTTTCTTT	CASAKEGRVGAFF
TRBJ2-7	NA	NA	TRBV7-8	TGTGCCAGCAGTAAAACACCAGGAGTAGGTGAGCAGTACTTC	CASSKTPGVGEQYF
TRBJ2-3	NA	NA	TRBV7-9	TGTGCCAGCAGACGAAGCAGGGGAAGCACAGATACGCAGTATTTT	CASRRSRGSTDTQYF
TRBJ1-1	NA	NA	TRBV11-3	TGTGCCAGCAGCCAAGGGATGAACACTGAAGCTTTCTTT	CASSQGMNTEAFF
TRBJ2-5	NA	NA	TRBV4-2	TGTGCCAGCAGCCAAGCTGGAGGTCCCCAAGAGACCCAGTACTTC	CASSQAGGPQETQYF
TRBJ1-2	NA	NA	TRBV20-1	TGCAGTGCTGGGGGACCGCGAATCTATGGCTACACCTTC	CSAGGPRIYGYTF
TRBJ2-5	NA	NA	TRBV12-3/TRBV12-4	TGTGCCAGCAGTTCAGATAACCAAGAGACCCAGTACTTC	CASSSDNQETQYF
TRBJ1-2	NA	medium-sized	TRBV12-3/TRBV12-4	TGTGCCAGCCCTGGGGGGAACTATGGCTACACCTTC	CASPGGNYGYTF
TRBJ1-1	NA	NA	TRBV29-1	TGCAGCGCTTGGACGGGGAACACTGAAGCTTTCTTT	CSAWTGNTEAFF
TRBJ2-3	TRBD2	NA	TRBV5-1	TGCGCCAGCAGCCAGGGACTAGGTTCCACAGATACGCAGTATTTT	CASSQGLGSTDTQYF
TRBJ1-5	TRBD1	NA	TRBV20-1	TGCAGTGCTTCGAGACAGGGAGGACCTTATCAGCCCCAGCATTTT	CSASRQGGPYQPQHF
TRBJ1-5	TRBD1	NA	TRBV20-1	TGCAGTGCAGCTAGACAGGGACCCAATCAGCCCCAGCATTTT	CSAARQGPNQPQHF
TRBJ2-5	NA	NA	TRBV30	TGTGCCTGGAAGGGCGGGACACTTCAAGAGACCCAGTACTTC	CAWKGGTLQETQYF
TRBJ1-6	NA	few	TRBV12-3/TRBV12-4	TGTGCCAGCAGTTTGAGTGATTCACCCCTCCACTTT	CASSLSDSPLHF